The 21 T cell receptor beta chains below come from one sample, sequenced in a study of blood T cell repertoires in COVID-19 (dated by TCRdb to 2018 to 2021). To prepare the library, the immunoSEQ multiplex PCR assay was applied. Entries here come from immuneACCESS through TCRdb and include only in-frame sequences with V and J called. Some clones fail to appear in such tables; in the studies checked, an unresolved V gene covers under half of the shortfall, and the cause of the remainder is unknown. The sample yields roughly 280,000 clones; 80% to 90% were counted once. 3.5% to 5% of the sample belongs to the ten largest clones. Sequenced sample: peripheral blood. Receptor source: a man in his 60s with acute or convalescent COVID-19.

CDR3 DNA: TGTGCCAGCAGCCCTCAGACAGCTACCAACTATGGCTACACCTTC. Amino acid sequence: CASSPQTATNYGYTF. J is TRBJ1-2 and V is TRBV9; D might be TRBD1 (5 bases). V was cut by 4 bases and J by 2 bases, with 15 bases left in between. Germline CDR1 SGDLS, CDR2 YYNGEE. CDR3 length: 15 residues.

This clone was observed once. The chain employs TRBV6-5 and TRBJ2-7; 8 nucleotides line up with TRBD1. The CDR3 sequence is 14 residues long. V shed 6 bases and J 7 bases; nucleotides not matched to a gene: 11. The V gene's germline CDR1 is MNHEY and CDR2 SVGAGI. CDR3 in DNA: TGTGCCAGCAGATCCGGGACAGGCCGACTAGAGCAGTACTTC. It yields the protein CASRSGTGRLEQYF.

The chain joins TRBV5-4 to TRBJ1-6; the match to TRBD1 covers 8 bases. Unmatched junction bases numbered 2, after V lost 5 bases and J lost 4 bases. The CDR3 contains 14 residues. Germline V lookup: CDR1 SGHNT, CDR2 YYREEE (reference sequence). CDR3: CASRTGAYNSPLHF. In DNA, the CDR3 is TGTGCCAGCAGGACAGGGGCATATAATTCACCCCTCCACTTT.

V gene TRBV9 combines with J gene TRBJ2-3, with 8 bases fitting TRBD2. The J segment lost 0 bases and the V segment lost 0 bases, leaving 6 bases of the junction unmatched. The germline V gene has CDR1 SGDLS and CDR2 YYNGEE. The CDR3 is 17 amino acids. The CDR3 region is CASSVVISGNSTDTQYF. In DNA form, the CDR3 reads TGTGCCAGCAGCGTAGTTATTAGCGGGAATAGCACAGATACGCAGTATTTT.

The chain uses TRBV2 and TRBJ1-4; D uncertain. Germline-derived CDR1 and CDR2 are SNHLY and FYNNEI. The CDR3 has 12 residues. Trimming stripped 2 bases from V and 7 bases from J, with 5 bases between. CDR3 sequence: CASSERAEKLFF. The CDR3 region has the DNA TGTGCCAGCAGTGAAAGAGCTGAAAAACTGTTTTTT.

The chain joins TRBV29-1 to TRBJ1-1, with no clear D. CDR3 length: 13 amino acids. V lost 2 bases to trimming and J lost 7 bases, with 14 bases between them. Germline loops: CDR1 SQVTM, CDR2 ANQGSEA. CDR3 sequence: CSVEPSREYEAFF. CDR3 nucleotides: TGCAGCGTTGAACCTTCGAGGGAGTATGAAGCTTTCTTT. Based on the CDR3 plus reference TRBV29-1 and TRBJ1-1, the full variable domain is SAVISQKPSRDICQRGTSLTIQCQVDSQVTMMFWYRQQPGQSLTLIATANQGSEATYESGFVIDKFPISRPNLTFSTLTVSNMSPEDSSIYLCSVEPSREYEAFFGQGTRLTVV.

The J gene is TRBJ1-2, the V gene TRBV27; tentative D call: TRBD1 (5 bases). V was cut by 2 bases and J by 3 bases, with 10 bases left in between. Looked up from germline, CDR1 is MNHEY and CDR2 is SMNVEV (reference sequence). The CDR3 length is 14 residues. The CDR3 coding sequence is TGTGCCAGCAGTTTAAGGGGTGGGTACTATGGCTACACCTTC. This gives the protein CASSLRGGYYGYTF.

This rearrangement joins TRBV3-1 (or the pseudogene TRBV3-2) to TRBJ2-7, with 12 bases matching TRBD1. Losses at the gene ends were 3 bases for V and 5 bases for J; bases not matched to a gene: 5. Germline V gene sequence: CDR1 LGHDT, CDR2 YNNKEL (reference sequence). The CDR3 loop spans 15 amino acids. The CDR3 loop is CASSHPGQGAHEQYF. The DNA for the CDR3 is TGTGCCAGCAGCCACCCGGGACAGGGGGCCCACGAGCAGTACTTC.

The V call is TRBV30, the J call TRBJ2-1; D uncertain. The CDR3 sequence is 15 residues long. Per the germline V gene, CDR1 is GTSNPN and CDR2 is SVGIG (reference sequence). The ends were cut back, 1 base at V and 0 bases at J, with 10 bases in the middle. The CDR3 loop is CAWSESPDSYNEQFF. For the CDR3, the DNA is TGTGCCTGGAGTGAAAGCCCCGACTCCTACAATGAGCAGTTCTTC.

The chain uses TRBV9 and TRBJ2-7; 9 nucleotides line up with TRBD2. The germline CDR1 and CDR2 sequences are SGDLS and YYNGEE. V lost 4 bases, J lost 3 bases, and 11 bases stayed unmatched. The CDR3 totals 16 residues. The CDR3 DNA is TGTGCCAGCAGCCCCCACCGGACTAGCGCTGACTACGAGCAGTACTTC. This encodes CASSPHRTSADYEQYF. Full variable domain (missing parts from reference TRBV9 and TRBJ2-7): DSGVTQTPKHLITATGQRVTLRCSPRSGDLSVYWYQQSLDQGLQFLIQYYNGEERAKGNILERFSAQQFPDLHSELNLSSLELGDSALYFCASSPHRTSADYEQYFGPGTRLTVT.

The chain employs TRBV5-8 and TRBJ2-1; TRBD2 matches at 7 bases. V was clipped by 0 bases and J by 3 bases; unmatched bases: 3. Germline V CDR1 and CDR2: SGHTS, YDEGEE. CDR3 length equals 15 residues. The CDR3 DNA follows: TGTGCCAGCAGCTTGGCGGGGAGGGGCTACAATGAGCAGTTCTTC. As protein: CASSLAGRGYNEQFF.

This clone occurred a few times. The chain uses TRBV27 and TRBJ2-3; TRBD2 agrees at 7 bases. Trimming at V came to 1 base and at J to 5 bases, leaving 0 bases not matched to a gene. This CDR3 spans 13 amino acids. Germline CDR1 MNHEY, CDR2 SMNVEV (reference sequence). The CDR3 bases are TGTGCCAGCAGTTTATGGGGGGGAGATACGCAGTATTTT. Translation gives CASSLWGGDTQYF.

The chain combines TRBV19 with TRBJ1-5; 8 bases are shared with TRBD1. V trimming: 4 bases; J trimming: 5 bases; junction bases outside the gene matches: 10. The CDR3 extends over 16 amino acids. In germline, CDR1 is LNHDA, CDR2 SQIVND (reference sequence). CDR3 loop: CASSTPPGQVDQPQHF. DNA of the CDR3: TGTGCCAGTAGTACCCCTCCGGGACAGGTGGATCAGCCCCAGCATTTT.

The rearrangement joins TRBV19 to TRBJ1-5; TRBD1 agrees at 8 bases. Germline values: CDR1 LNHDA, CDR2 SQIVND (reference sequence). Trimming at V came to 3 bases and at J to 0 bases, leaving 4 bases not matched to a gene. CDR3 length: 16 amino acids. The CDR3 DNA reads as TGTGCCAGTAGTATCCCTGACAGGGGTAGCAATCAGCCCCAGCATTTT. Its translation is CASSIPDRGSNQPQHF.

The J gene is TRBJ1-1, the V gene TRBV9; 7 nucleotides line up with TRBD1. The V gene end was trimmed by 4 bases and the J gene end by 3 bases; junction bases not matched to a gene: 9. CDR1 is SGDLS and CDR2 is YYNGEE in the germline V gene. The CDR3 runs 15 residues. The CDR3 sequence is CASSRRQGWDTEAFF. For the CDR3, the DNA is TGTGCCAGCAGCCGTAGACAGGGATGGGACACTGAAGCTTTCTTT.

DNA for the CDR3: TGTGCCAGCAGTTACTCTCAGGGGCGGTACTATGGCTACACCTTC. It translates to CASSYSQGRYYGYTF. V usage is TRBV6-5 and J usage is TRBJ1-2; a possible D gene is TRBD1 (6 bases). The CDR3 loop spans 15 amino acids. Germline lookup yields CDR1 MNHEY and CDR2 SVGAGI. V lost 0 bases and J 3 bases, leaving 11 bases between the germline ends.

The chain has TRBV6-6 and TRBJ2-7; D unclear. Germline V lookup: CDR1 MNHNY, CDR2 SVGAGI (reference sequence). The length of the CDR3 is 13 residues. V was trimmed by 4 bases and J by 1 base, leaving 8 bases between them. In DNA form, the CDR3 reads TGTGCCAGCAGTTTAGTAGCTTCCTACGAGCAGTACTTC. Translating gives CASSLVASYEQYF.

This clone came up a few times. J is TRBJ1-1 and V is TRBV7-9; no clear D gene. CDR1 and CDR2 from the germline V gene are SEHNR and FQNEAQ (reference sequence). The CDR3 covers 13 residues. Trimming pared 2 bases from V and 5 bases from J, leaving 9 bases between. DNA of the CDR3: TGTGCCAGCAGCTTAACGCAGAAAACTGAAGCTTTCTTT. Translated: CASSLTQKTEAFF.

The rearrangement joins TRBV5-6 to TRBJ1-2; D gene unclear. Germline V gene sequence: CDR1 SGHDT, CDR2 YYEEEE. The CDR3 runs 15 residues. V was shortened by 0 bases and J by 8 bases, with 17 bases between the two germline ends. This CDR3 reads CASSLVGRAQLGYTF. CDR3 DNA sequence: TGTGCCAGCAGCTTGGTAGGGCGGGCCCAACTCGGCTACACCTTC.

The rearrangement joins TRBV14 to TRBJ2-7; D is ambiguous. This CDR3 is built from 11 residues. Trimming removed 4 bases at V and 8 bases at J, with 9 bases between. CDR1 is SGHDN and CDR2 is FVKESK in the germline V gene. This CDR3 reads CASSLGWKQYF. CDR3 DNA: TGTGCCAGCAGCCTCGGGTGGAAGCAGTACTTC.

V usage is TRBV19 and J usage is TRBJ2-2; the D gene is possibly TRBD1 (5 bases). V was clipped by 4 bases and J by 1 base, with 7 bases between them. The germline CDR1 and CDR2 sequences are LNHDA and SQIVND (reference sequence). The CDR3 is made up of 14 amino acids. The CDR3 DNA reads TGTGCCAGTAGTACAGGGCTGAACACCGGGGAGCTGTTTTTT. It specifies CASSTGLNTGELFF.